This entry describes one T cell receptor beta chain. These data belong to a study of preoperative IRX-2 immunotherapy in early breast cancer. Clones were read by immunoSEQ multiplex PCR, and TCRdb kept only the in-frame ones, dropping some. The sample has 75,000 to 100,000 clones; just over 85% are singletons. The treatment denotes: preoperative locoregional IRX-2 cytokine immunotherapy. CDR1 SGHVS and CDR2 FNYEAQ come from the germline V gene. This CDR3 contains 17 residues. V lost 4 bases and J lost 0, with 16 bases in between. The genes are TRBV7-6 and TRBJ2-1, with D perhaps matching TRBD2 (6 bases). The sequence was collected from a human donor with breast cancer. Here the sequenced sample was tumor tissue, taken after IRX-2 immunotherapy. The CDR3 here is CASSSMRGLSSYNEQFF. Here the CDR3 DNA reads TGTGCCAGCAGCTCTATGCGGGGCCTTAGCTCCTACAATGAGCAGTTCTTC. Using reference TRBV7-6 and TRBJ2-1 for the parts outside the CDR3, the full variable domain is GAGVSQSPRYKVTKRGQDVALRCDPISGHVSLYWYRQALGQGPEFLTYFNYEAQQDKSGLPNDRFSAERPEGSISTLTIQRTEQRDSAMYRCASSSMRGLSSYNEQFFGPGTRLTVL.